One sample yielded the 30 T cell receptor beta chains listed below, sequenced in a study of T-cell reconstitution after alpha-beta-depleted transplantation in children. As it was prepared, the TCRbeta library received unique molecular identifiers. TCRdb re-derived calls from the PCR reads in MiXCR, one entry per CDR3 protein. This sample has fewer than 350,000 distinct CDR3 sequences, with under 14% found just once. The sample here was peripheral blood, taken 180 days after TCRalphabeta/CD19-depleted stem cell transplant. Receptors originate from a male patient aged 2-10 years who had a stem cell transplant for chronic granulomatous disease, so the T cells may come from the graft donor.

This clonotype was found many times. The gene calls are TRBV7-8 and TRBJ2-3; TRBD2 aligns across 8 bases. The germline V gene has CDR1 SGHVS and CDR2 FQNEAQ. Trimming at V came to 1 base and at J to 4 bases, leaving 4 bases not matched to a gene. This CDR3 is 15 amino acids long. The CDR3 bases are TGTGCCAGCAGCTTAGGGGGACTAGGGGCAGATACGCAGTATTTT. Translating gives CASSLGGLGADTQYF.

The table lists this clonotype with many counts. The rearrangement links TRBV20-1 to TRBJ1-1; the D gene is possibly TRBD1 (5 bases). The CDR3 has 15 amino acids. Germline CDR1 DFQATT, CDR2 SNEGSKA (reference sequence). Trimming left V 6 bases short and J 0 bases short, with 17 bases between. CDR3 in amino acids: CSAIPGRQLNTEAFF. The CDR3 DNA sequence: TGCAGTGCCATACCGGGAAGACAGTTGAACACTGAAGCTTTCTTT.

There are a few counts of this clonotype. V and J are TRBV6-1 and TRBJ2-3, with 11 positions matching TRBD2. There are 15 residues in the CDR3. The J segment lost 0 bases and the V segment lost 7 bases, leaving 3 bases of the junction unmatched. Germline V gene data show CDR1 as MNHNS and CDR2 as SASEGT. The CDR3 DNA reads as TGTGCCAGCATACCTAGCGGGAGGAGCACAGATACGCAGTATTTT. Translated: CASIPSGRSTDTQYF.

In this sample, this clonotype turned up many times. This chain joins TRBV2 and TRBJ2-2; D may be TRBD2 (6 bases). Germline V gives CDR1 SNHLY, CDR2 FYNNEI. The CDR3 has 14 amino acids. The V end lost 7 bases, the J end lost 2 bases, and 11 bases lay between the germline ends. The CDR3 coding sequence is TGTGCCAGCAAGGCTAGCGTAAACACCGGGGAGCTGTTTTTT. Residues: CASKASVNTGELFF. Using reference TRBV2 and TRBJ2-2 for the parts outside the CDR3, the full variable domain is EPEVTQTPSHQVTQMGQEVILRCVPISNHLYFYWYRQILGQKVEFLVSFYNNEISEKSEIFDDQFSVERPDGSNFTLKIRSTKLEDSAMYFCASKASVNTGELFFGEGSRLTVL.

This clonotype was recorded many times. The J gene is TRBJ2-2, the V gene TRBV20-1; D unresolved. V lost 0 bases and J 7 bases, leaving 18 bases between the germline ends. The CDR3 runs to 16 residues. Germline loops: CDR1 DFQATT, CDR2 SNEGSKA (reference sequence). CDR3 nucleotide sequence: TGCAGTGCTAGAGAGGGCAGCCTATATTTGGGCGGGGAGCTGTTTTTT. Amino acid sequence: CSAREGSLYLGGELFF.

This clonotype has at least ten counts. The V gene is TRBV12-3 or TRBV12-4, the J gene TRBJ1-2; D unresolved. The CDR3 is 13 residues long. The V end was cut by 8 bases, the J end by 3 bases, with 13 bases between. CDR3: CASALGWDYGYTF. The CDR3 DNA follows: TGTGCCAGCGCTTTGGGGTGGGACTATGGCTACACCTTC.

This chain connects TRBV7-2 to TRBJ2-2; D may be TRBD1 or TRBD2 (5 bases each). The CDR3 has 14 amino acids. The germline gives CDR1 SGHTA, CDR2 FQGNSA. CDR3 residues: CGSSLRGTTGELFF. The DNA of the CDR3 is TGTGGCAGTAGCTTACGTGGGACCACCGGGGAGCTGTTTTTT. The entire variable domain, with the rest obtained from reference TRBV7-2 and TRBJ2-2, is as follows: GAGVSQSPSNKVTEKGKDVELRCDPISGHTALYWYRQSLGQGLEFLIYFQGNSAPDKSGLPSDRFSAERTGGSVSTLTIQRTQQEDSAVYLCGSSLRGTTGELFFGEGSRLTVL.

This clonotype was seen repeatedly, ten times or more. In DNA form, the CDR3 reads TGTGCCAGCAGCCTAGGGGGAAAACAAGAGACCCAGTACTTC. Its translation: CASSLGGKQETQYF. The V call is TRBV11-2, the J call TRBJ2-5; maybe TRBD1 (6 bases). The CDR3 is 14 residues long. Germline V lookup: CDR1 SGHAT, CDR2 FQNNGV. V was shortened by 5 bases and J by 2 bases, with 12 bases between the two germline ends.

This clonotype showed up many times. The V call is TRBV12-3 or TRBV12-4, the J call TRBJ2-7; 7 positions match TRBD1. CDR3 length: 14 residues. Germline trimming cut 7 bases from V and 6 bases from J; bases unmatched to any gene: 12. The CDR3 loop reads CASTLDRSKREQYF. As DNA, the CDR3 is TGTGCCAGCACCTTGGACAGGAGTAAACGCGAGCAGTACTTC.

This clonotype was seen repeatedly, ten times or more. The chain links TRBV12-3 or TRBV12-4 to TRBJ1-1, with TRBD1 matching 7 bases. The CDR3 loop spans 14 amino acids. V shed 5 bases, J shed 7 bases, and the junction held 10 bases outside the gene matches. In DNA form, the CDR3 reads TGTGCCAGCAGTGCCCGGGACAGAGAAGATGAAGCTTTCTTT. Its translation is CASSARDREDEAFF.

At least ten counts were recorded for this clonotype. The CDR3 coding sequence is TGCGCCAGCAGCTTGGTGGCGGGAGGATCCTACAATGAGCAGTTCTTC. Encoded protein: CASSLVAGGSYNEQFF. The rearrangement links TRBV5-1 to TRBJ2-1, with 8 bases fitting TRBD2. The CDR3 spans 16 residues. The V and J ends lost 0 bases and 1 base, in that order; junction bases with no gene match: 3. CDR1 and CDR2 from the germline V gene are SGHRS and YFSETQ.

This clonotype was found many times. The chain couples TRBV7-3 to TRBJ2-7; 8 positions agree with TRBD2. The V and J ends lost 0 bases and 2 bases, in that order; junction bases with no gene match: 6. This CDR3 is built from 16 residues. Germline loops: CDR1 SGHTA, CDR2 FQGTGA. As DNA, the CDR3 is TGTGCCAGCAGCTTAACTCCCGCGGGAGGCCCCTACGAGCAGTACTTC. Residues: CASSLTPAGGPYEQYF.

The CDR3 DNA sequence: TGTGCCAGCAGCCAAGGACAGGGAGGAGGCTACACCTTC. Protein product: CASSQGQGGGYTF. The rearrangement uses TRBV4-2 and TRBJ1-2; TRBD1 matches 7 bases. The CDR3 runs 13 residues. Trimming at V came to 1 base and at J to 8 bases, leaving 4 bases not matched to a gene. Germline V gives CDR1 LGHNA, CDR2 YNFKEQ.

This clonotype showed up many times. Written as DNA, the CDR3 is TGCAGTGCTAGGAGGGACAGCGTACTTGGGGAGCAGTACTTC. Protein product: CSARRDSVLGEQYF. This chain uses TRBV20-1 with TRBJ2-7; 7 nucleotides align to TRBD1. From germline, CDR1 is DFQATT and CDR2 SNEGSKA (reference sequence). The CDR3 runs to 14 residues. With V trimmed by 3 bases and J by 7 bases, 12 bases remained unmatched.

This clonotype showed up many times. The rearrangement uses TRBV20-1 and TRBJ2-5, with 10 bases fitting TRBD2. In germline, CDR1 is DFQATT, CDR2 SNEGSKA (reference sequence). The CDR3 sequence is 15 residues long. After removal of 5 bases from V and 3 bases from J, the junction contained 9 bases not matched to a gene. In DNA form, the CDR3 reads TGCAGTGCTTGGCCGGGACTAGCGAAAAAAGAGACCCAGTACTTC. Its protein is CSAWPGLAKKETQYF.

This clonotype was counted ten times or more. This chain connects TRBV2 to TRBJ2-2, with 9 positions matching TRBD2. The CDR3 has 19 amino acids. Germline V gene data show CDR1 as SNHLY and CDR2 as FYNNEI. V shed 0 bases and J 0 bases; nucleotides not matched to a gene: 8. The CDR3 protein is CASSEARVAGVANTGELFF. CDR3 DNA sequence: TGTGCCAGCAGTGAAGCGCGGGTAGCGGGGGTCGCGAACACCGGGGAGCTGTTTTTT.

This clonotype was recorded at least ten times. V is TRBV7-2 and J is TRBJ2-1, with D perhaps matching TRBD2 (5 bases). Germline CDR1 and CDR2: SGHTA and FQGNSA. CDR3 length: 15 amino acids. Between the trimmed V and J ends, which lost 4 bases and 7 bases, there was a span of 17 bases. CDR3 region: CASSYLAVTGNEQFF. The CDR3 DNA reads as TGTGCCAGCAGCTATTTGGCGGTTACGGGGAATGAGCAGTTCTTC.

This clonotype has ten or more counts. The chain employs TRBV11-1 and TRBJ2-5; D possibly uses TRBD1 or TRBD2 (5 bases each). Germline V gene lookup returns CDR1 SGHAT and CDR2 FQDESV (reference sequence). V was clipped by 2 bases and J by 3 bases, with 28 bases between them. The CDR3 is 20 amino acids. The CDR3 nucleotides read TGTGCCAGCAGCTTAACCCGGCGGGCTCTACGGGACGAAGAGGAAGAGACCCAGTACTTC. As protein: CASSLTRRALRDEEEETQYF.

This clonotype was detected ten times or more. CDR3 region: CSAREASGSYNEQFF. For the CDR3, the DNA is TGCAGTGCTAGAGAGGCTAGCGGGAGTTACAATGAGCAGTTCTTC. V usage is TRBV20-1 and J usage is TRBJ2-1; 10 bases are a match to TRBD2. The V and J ends lost 0 bases and 4 bases, in that order; junction bases with no gene match: 3. Germline assignment: CDR1 DFQATT and CDR2 SNEGSKA (reference sequence). This CDR3 contains 15 residues.

In its sample, this clonotype was seen many times. The chain employs TRBV30 and TRBJ1-2, with D possibly being TRBD1 (6 bases). The germline CDR1 and CDR2 sequences are GTSNPN and SVGIG (reference sequence). This CDR3 has 11 residues. V was trimmed by 7 bases and J by 7 bases, leaving 13 bases between them. CDR3 nucleotide sequence: TGTGCCTCTACAGGGACGGGTGGCTACACCTTC. This encodes CASTGTGGYTF.

This clonotype was seen ten or more times. The V gene is TRBV5-1, the J gene TRBJ2-2; the match to TRBD2 covers 8 bases. The trim removed 1 base at V and 7 bases at J, leaving 6 bases unmatched. Germline V CDR1 and CDR2: SGHRS, YFSETQ. The CDR3 covers 15 residues. Here the CDR3 reads CASSLSGGPSGELFF. CDR3 nucleotide sequence: TGCGCCAGCAGCTTGTCGGGAGGGCCGAGCGGGGAGCTGTTTTTT.

The table lists this clonotype with many counts. This rearrangement joins TRBV28 to TRBJ2-1; perhaps TRBD2 as D (5 bases). The CDR3 is 15 residues long. Germline V gene lookup returns CDR1 MDHEN and CDR2 SYDVKM. Trimming took off 4 bases at V and 5 bases at J, with 15 bases between the two ends. As DNA, the CDR3 is TGTGCCAGCAGTTCTCTCAGCGGTTGGGACAATGAGCAGTTCTTC. This gives the protein CASSSLSGWDNEQFF.

Notes on this clonotype: A single base separates this from a much larger clone, so it may be a read error. CDR3 residues: CASSFLGSIGKQYF. The DNA for the CDR3 is TGTGCCAGCAGCTTTCTAGGGAGTATTGGCAAGCAGTACTTC. This rearrangement joins TRBV5-6 to TRBJ2-7; the D gene is possibly TRBD2 (5 bases). This CDR3 has 14 amino acids. V dropped 2 bases and J dropped 8 bases, with 17 bases sitting between them. CDR1 is SGHDT, CDR2 YYEEEE, per germline.

This clonotype was seen many times. The V call is TRBV5-1, the J call TRBJ2-3; D is tentatively TRBD1 or TRBD2 (6 bases each). This CDR3 spans 13 amino acids. V dropped 6 bases and J dropped 5 bases, with 13 bases sitting between them. Germline V gene lookup returns CDR1 SGHRS and CDR2 YFSETQ. CDR3 in DNA: TGCGCCAGCACCCTCGGGGGCGAAGATACGCAGTATTTT. Its protein product is CASTLGGEDTQYF.

This clonotype was seen ten or more times. The gene calls are TRBV6-1 and TRBJ1-5, with D possibly matching TRBD1 (6 bases). V gave up 0 bases and J gave up 5 bases, with 14 bases separating them. The CDR3 extends over 16 amino acids. CDR1 is MNHNS, CDR2 SASEGT, per germline. CDR3 nucleotides: TGTGCCAGCAGTGAAGCGACGGGGGGCGCCCATCAGCCCCAGCATTTT. Translation gives CASSEATGGAHQPQHF.

Ten or more counts support this clonotype. V gene TRBV11-2 combines with J gene TRBJ2-2, with D perhaps matching TRBD1 or TRBD2 (7 bases each). V shed 3 bases and J shed 1 base, with 15 bases lying between them. The CDR3 sequence is 17 residues long. The germline V gene has CDR1 SGHAT and CDR2 FQNNGV. CDR3: CASSFRQGGVNTGELFF. DNA of the CDR3: TGTGCCAGCAGCTTTAGACAGGGAGGGGTGAACACCGGGGAGCTGTTTTTT.

This clonotype showed up many times. The chain links TRBV29-1 to TRBJ2-5; the D is unclear. Trimming took 7 bases from V and 1 from J, leaving 13 bases between them. The CDR3 is made up of 13 amino acids. Germline V gives CDR1 SQVTM, CDR2 ANQGSEA. The CDR3 region has the DNA TGCAGCGCCCCGCAGGAACTCCAAGAGACCCAGTACTTC. It translates to CSAPQELQETQYF. The whole variable domain, remainder taken from reference TRBV29-1 and TRBJ2-5, is SAVISQKPSRDICQRGTSLTIQCQVDSQVTMMFWYRQQPGQSLTLIATANQGSEATYESGFVIDKFPISRPNLTFSTLTVSNMSPEDSSIYLCSAPQELQETQYFGPGTRLLVL.

This clonotype was seen ten or more times. The chain uses TRBV24-1 and TRBJ2-3; the D gene is possibly TRBD1 (6 bases). This CDR3 spans 15 amino acids. In germline, CDR1 is KGHDR, CDR2 SFDVKD. Trimming left V 4 bases short and J 1 base short, with 11 bases between. The CDR3 loop is CATSDQRQGTDTQYF. CDR3 bases: TGTGCCACCAGTGACCAAAGACAGGGCACAGATACGCAGTATTTT.

This clonotype was seen at least ten times. The V and J genes are TRBV6-6 and TRBJ1-2, with 8 bases fitting TRBD1. The CDR3 totals 13 residues. Trimming removed 11 bases from V and 5 bases from J; junction bases left unmatched: 10. Germline V gene sequence: CDR1 MNHNY, CDR2 SVGAGI (reference sequence). CDR3 DNA: TGTGCCCTACGACCGGGACAGGTGTATGGCTACACCTTC. It translates to CALRPGQVYGYTF.

This clonotype was found many times. The chain combines TRBV12-3 or TRBV12-4 with TRBJ2-7; possibly TRBD2 for D (6 bases). This CDR3 has 12 amino acids. Trimming shortened V by 3 bases and J by 7 bases, and 10 bases separated the two germline ends. The CDR3 region has the DNA TGTGCCAGCAGTTTCGCGGGGTGGGAGCAGTACTTC. It is translated as CASSFAGWEQYF.